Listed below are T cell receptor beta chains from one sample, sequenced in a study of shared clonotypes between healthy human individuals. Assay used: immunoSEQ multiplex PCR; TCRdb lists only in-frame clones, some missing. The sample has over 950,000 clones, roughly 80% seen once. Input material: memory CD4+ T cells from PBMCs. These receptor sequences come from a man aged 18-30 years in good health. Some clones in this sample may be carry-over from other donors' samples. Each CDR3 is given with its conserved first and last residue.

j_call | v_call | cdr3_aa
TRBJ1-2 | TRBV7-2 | CASSLGTGVSYGYTF
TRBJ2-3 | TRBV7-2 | CASSLDRAGTDTQYF
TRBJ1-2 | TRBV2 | CASTQGNYGYTF
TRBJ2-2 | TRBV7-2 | CASSLDGGVFVDTGELFF
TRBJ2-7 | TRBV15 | CATSRDPDAAYEQYF
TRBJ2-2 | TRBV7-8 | CASNGLGFTGELFF
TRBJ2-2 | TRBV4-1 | CASSQDPRREGYTGELFF
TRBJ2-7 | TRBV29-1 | CSDKTAYEQYF
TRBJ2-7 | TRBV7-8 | CASRRAGGGTYEQYF
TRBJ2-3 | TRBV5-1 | CASSFLGSGTDTQYF
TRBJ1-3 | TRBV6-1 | CASTESSGNTIYF
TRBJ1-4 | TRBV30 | CACPKAPAGNEKLFF
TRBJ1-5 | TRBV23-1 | CASSQSGGNQPQHF
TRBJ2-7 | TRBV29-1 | CSVLSIDYEQYF
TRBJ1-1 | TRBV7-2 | CASSWDPRDTEAFF
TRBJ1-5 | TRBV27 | CASKGDIGNQPQHF
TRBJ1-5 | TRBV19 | CASSRGGSSNQPQHF
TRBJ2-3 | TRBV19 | CASSIRLAGGPGTQYF